Sequencing of this T cell receptor (beta chain) was carried out in a study of identical twins. Trimming took 7 bases from V and 0 from J, leaving 17 bases between them. The length of the CDR3 is 16 residues. From the 5' RACE reads, TCRdb called clonotypes with MiXCR, one entry per CDR3 protein. The sample contains 500,000 to 550,000 distinct CDR3 sequences, approximately 20% of which appear only once. The same specimen was also included in a second study, on yellow fever vaccine responses in identical twins. From that report: Reported findings indicate that twins' vaccine T cell responses seemed partially convergent, partially personalized.

The chain recombines TRBV12-3 or TRBV12-4 with TRBJ2-3; no clear D gene. The sequence came from a young woman in good health. Sequenced: CD4+ T cells sorted from blood. CDR3: CASTQRLGSSTDTQYF. The CDR3 DNA sequence: TGTGCCAGCACCCAACGATTGGGATCTAGCACAGATACGCAGTATTTT.